Here is one T cell receptor (beta chain) with its context. Targeted sequencing depth ranged from 1 in 200,000 to 1 in 1 million T cells. This table comes from immunoSEQ multiplex PCR, and its TCRdb copy is limited to in-frame clones, with some not included. The data show more than 75,000 clones, approximately 80% seen once. This sample is drawn from a study of cytotoxic CD8 clonotypes in ibrutinib-treated CLL. The CDR3 runs to 14 residues. V shed 3 bases and J shed 2 bases, with 10 bases lying between them. Germline lookup yields CDR1 MGHDK and CDR2 SYGVNS. The sequencing used PBMCs, collected after 24 months of ibrutinib treatment. The clonotype comes from a human donor with chronic lymphocytic leukemia. The chain employs TRBV25-1 and TRBJ1-2, with D uncertain. CDR3 DNA sequence: TGTGCCAGCAGTGATCCGAGACACAACTATGGCTACACCTTC. It codes for CASSDPRHNYGYTF.